These 30 T cell receptor beta chains were all obtained from the same sample, sequenced in a study of T-cell reconstitution after alpha-beta-depleted transplantation in children. Molecular barcoding with unique molecular identifiers was used for the TCRbeta library. TCRdb itself ran the PCR reads through MiXCR, one entry per CDR3 protein. The sample has a few hundred thousand distinct CDR3 sequences; 9% to 12% are singletons. This sample comprised PBMCs from the stem cell graft donor, obtained from the stem cell graft. Every receptor here comes from a human donor who donated a stem cell graft to a child with acute lymphoblastic leukemia.

This clonotype has more than one count but fewer than ten. The gene calls are TRBV5-1 and TRBJ2-3, with D perhaps TRBD1 (6 bases). CDR1 is SGHRS, CDR2 YFSETQ, per germline. The CDR3 sequence is 14 residues long. V was trimmed by 0 bases and J by 4 bases, leaving 9 bases between them. CDR3 sequence: CASSLDRAPDTQYF. The CDR3 DNA reads TGCGCCAGCAGCTTGGACAGGGCCCCAGATACGCAGTATTTT.

This clonotype was observed many times. CDR3 coding DNA: TGCAGCGTTCCCGCATCTAGTTTAGATGAGCAGTTCTTC. Translating it yields CSVPASSLDEQFF. This chain connects TRBV29-1 to TRBJ2-1; no firm D call. V was clipped by 5 bases and J by 8 bases, with 16 bases between them. Germline CDR1 SQVTM, CDR2 ANQGSEA. The CDR3 covers 13 residues.

In this sample, this clonotype turned up many times. The chain combines TRBV6-1 with TRBJ2-5, with 12 positions matching TRBD2. The germline V gene has CDR1 MNHNS and CDR2 SASEGT. With 6 bases clipped from V and 1 base from J, the junction kept 3 bases outside the gene matches. The CDR3 is made up of 15 amino acids. This chain's CDR3 is CASRTSGRGQETQYF. DNA of the CDR3: TGTGCCAGCAGGACTAGCGGGAGAGGCCAAGAGACCCAGTACTTC.

This clonotype was seen a handful of times. The chain has TRBV27 and TRBJ2-1; 10 nucleotides agree with TRBD1. Germline V CDR1 and CDR2: MNHEY, SMNVEV (reference sequence). Unmatched junction bases numbered 3, after V lost 6 bases and J lost 4 bases. The CDR3 sequence is 14 residues long. The CDR3 protein is CASRDRGIYNEQFF. Written as DNA, the CDR3 is TGTGCCAGCAGGGACAGGGGGATATACAATGAGCAGTTCTTC.

The chain recombines TRBV24-1 with TRBJ2-5, with a weak D call TRBD2 (5 bases). This CDR3 has 14 amino acids. Trimming left V 5 bases short and J 4 bases short, with 13 bases between. Germline values: CDR1 KGHDR, CDR2 SFDVKD. DNA for the CDR3: TGTGCCACCAGTGCGACGAGGGCAGGAGAGACCCAGTACTTC. Translation: CATSATRAGETQYF.

This clonotype was picked up many times. The rearrangement links TRBV27 to TRBJ2-7; D gene uncertain. This CDR3 spans 13 amino acids. The V end lost 2 bases, the J end lost 3 bases, and 8 bases lay between the germline ends. Germline V gene lookup returns CDR1 MNHEY and CDR2 SMNVEV (reference sequence). DNA of the CDR3: TGTGCCAGCAGTTTAACGGAGAACTACGAGCAGTACTTC. As protein: CASSLTENYEQYF.

This clonotype was counted between two and nine times. This rearrangement joins TRBV15 to TRBJ1-5; 12 nucleotides match TRBD1. Germline CDR1 is LNHNV and CDR2 is YYDKDF (reference sequence). After removal of 3 bases from V and 1 base from J, the junction contained 10 bases not matched to a gene. The CDR3 contains 19 residues. The DNA for the CDR3 is TGTGCCACCAGCAGGGGCGGGACAGGGGGCACATTGAGCAATCAGCCCCAGCATTTT. This codes for CATSRGGTGGTLSNQPQHF.

This clonotype was found a few times. The chain carries TRBV28 and TRBJ2-1; the match to TRBD1 covers 8 bases. CDR3 size: 14 residues. Per the germline V gene, CDR1 is MDHEN and CDR2 is SYDVKM. The trim removed 6 bases at V and 7 bases at J, leaving 8 bases unmatched. The CDR3 DNA reads TGTGCCAGCAGCCACCGGGACAGGAGGAATGAGCAGTTCTTC. As protein: CASSHRDRRNEQFF.

This sequence joins TRBV6-6 and TRBJ1-2; D call uncertain. The germline V and J ends were trimmed by 0 bases and 4 bases, with 6 bases remaining between them. CDR3 length equals 13 residues. Looked up from germline, CDR1 is MNHNY and CDR2 is SVGAGI (reference sequence). CDR3 nucleotide sequence: TGTGCCAGCAGTTACTCAACAAGCTATGGCTACACCTTC. It codes for CASSYSTSYGYTF.

The chain couples TRBV29-1 to TRBJ2-7; tentatively, D is TRBD1 or TRBD2 (6 bases each). This CDR3 has 13 amino acids. Trimming left V 6 bases short and J 2 bases short, with 14 bases between. CDR1 and CDR2 from the germline V gene are SQVTM and ANQGSEA. The CDR3 DNA sequence: TGCAGCGTCGCGAGGGGGGCAACCTACGAGCAGTACTTC. This codes for CSVARGATYEQYF.

This clonotype was detected a few times. V and J are TRBV10-3 and TRBJ2-1, with 11 positions matching TRBD2. This CDR3 is 14 amino acids long. V was clipped by 2 bases and J by 8 bases; unmatched bases: 2. CDR1 ENHRY and CDR2 SYGVKD come from the germline V gene. CDR3 nucleotides: TGTGCCATCAGTGAGACTAGCGGGAGACATGAGCAGTTCTTC. Translating it yields CAISETSGRHEQFF.

This clonotype was observed a handful of times. The genes are TRBV14 and TRBJ1-1; tentative D call: TRBD1 (6 bases). The CDR3 has 14 residues. V was clipped by 4 bases and J by 3 bases, with 12 bases between them. Germline values: CDR1 SGHDN, CDR2 FVKESK. The chain's CDR3 is CASSPRDTYTEAFF. Here the CDR3 DNA reads TGTGCCAGCAGCCCCCGGGACACCTACACTGAAGCTTTCTTT.

V is TRBV12-3 or TRBV12-4 and J is TRBJ2-1, with D uncertain. This CDR3 region has 14 residues. Trimming shortened V by 6 bases and J by 4 bases, and 13 bases separated the two germline ends. CDR3 in DNA: TGTGCCAGCAGAGACATGGCCGGATACAATGAGCAGTTCTTC. This translates into CASRDMAGYNEQFF.

The chain recombines TRBV10-3 with TRBJ2-7; TRBD1 matches at 8 bases. V lost 10 bases to trimming and J lost 0 bases; unmatched junction nucleotides: 5. This CDR3 region has 13 residues. Germline CDR1 ENHRY, CDR2 SYGVKD. The CDR3 coding sequence is TGTGCCACCAGGCAGGGGGCCTCCTACGAGCAGTACTTC. Translation gives CATRQGASYEQYF.

This clonotype was seen a few times. This rearrangement joins TRBV28 to TRBJ1-3, with D possibly being TRBD1 (5 bases). Germline loops: CDR1 MDHEN, CDR2 SYDVKM. V gave up 4 bases and J gave up 2 bases, with 15 bases separating them. There are 16 residues in the CDR3. The CDR3 region has the DNA TGTGCCAGCAGTTCCACGGCAGGGCGGGCTGGAAACACCATATATTTT. It encodes CASSSTAGRAGNTIYF.

The V gene is TRBV6-1, the J gene TRBJ2-1, with 12 bases identical to TRBD2. Germline V gene sequence: CDR1 MNHNS, CDR2 SASEGT. J gave up 0 bases and V 7 bases, and 4 bases lay outside the gene matches. The CDR3 is 16 residues long. In nucleotides, the CDR3 is TGTGCCAGCACTACACTAGCGGGAGGCTCCTACAATGAGCAGTTCTTC. This translates into CASTTLAGGSYNEQFF.

The chain is built from TRBV28 and TRBJ1-1; D is perhaps TRBD1 (5 bases). CDR3 length: 16 amino acids. Trimming cost V 1 base and J 0 bases, with 12 bases left between them. CDR1 is MDHEN and CDR2 is SYDVKM in the germline V gene. CDR3 in amino acids: CASSLSRGALNTEAFF. CDR3 sequence (DNA): TGTGCCAGCAGTTTATCTCGCGGGGCATTGAACACTGAAGCTTTCTTT.

At least ten counts were recorded for this clonotype. The chain carries TRBV4-2 and TRBJ2-7; no clear D. The CDR3 spans 16 residues. The V gene lost 0 bases and the J gene lost 2 bases, with 14 bases spanning the gap. Germline-derived CDR1 and CDR2 are LGHNA and YNFKEQ. CDR3 amino acids: CASSQDGSATTYEQYF. CDR3 nucleotides: TGTGCCAGCAGCCAAGATGGGTCGGCTACCACCTACGAGCAGTACTTC.

This clonotype was seen only a few times. The V call is TRBV28, the J call TRBJ2-7; weak D call: TRBD1 (5 bases). Between the trimmed V and J ends, which lost 7 bases and 3 bases, there was a span of 25 bases. CDR1 and CDR2 from the germline V gene are MDHEN and SYDVKM. The CDR3 length is 17 residues. CDR3 loop: CASKPGRLQPLYYEQYF. The CDR3 nucleotides are TGTGCCAGCAAACCAGGGCGTTTGCAGCCCCTCTACTACGAGCAGTACTTC. Looking up the rest from reference TRBV28 and TRBJ2-7 gives the full variable domain: DVKVTQSSRYLVKRTGEKVFLECVQDMDHENMFWYRQDPGLGLRLIYFSYDVKMKEKGDIPEGYSVSREKKERFSLILESASTNQTSMYLCASKPGRLQPLYYEQYFGPGTRLTVT.

The genes are TRBV24-1 and TRBJ2-1; TRBD1 matches at 9 bases. Unmatched junction bases numbered 12, after V lost 3 bases and J lost 7 bases. This CDR3 spans 17 amino acids. Germline V gives CDR1 KGHDR, CDR2 SFDVKD. The CDR3 DNA reads TGTGCCACCAGTGATCGTCCCGGGACAGGGCTGAGGAATGAGCAGTTCTTC. Translated, it gives CATSDRPGTGLRNEQFF.

V and J are TRBV29-1 and TRBJ1-2; TRBD1 is a possible D gene (5 bases). The CDR3 sequence is 13 residues long. The germline V gene has CDR1 SQVTM and CDR2 ANQGSEA. V lost 4 bases, J lost 3 bases, and 12 bases lay in between. CDR3 coding DNA: TGCAGCGTTGGGGGCAGGACCGACTATGGCTACACCTTC. It is translated as CSVGGRTDYGYTF.

This clonotype was seen many times. The J gene is TRBJ2-1, the V gene TRBV7-9, with 13 bases aligning to TRBD2. The V gene's germline CDR1 is SEHNR and CDR2 FQNEAQ (reference sequence). The CDR3 spans 18 residues. Trimming cost V 5 bases and J 9 bases; bases outside gene matches: 16. CDR3 sequence: CASSLLAGGPIAYGEQFF. CDR3 in DNA: TGTGCCAGCAGCCTACTAGCGGGAGGGCCGATCGCGTATGGTGAGCAGTTCTTC. Supplemented by reference TRBV7-9 and TRBJ2-1, the full variable domain reads DTGVSQNPRHKITKRGQNVTFRCDPISEHNRLYWYRQTLGQGPEFLTYFQNEAQLEKSRLLSDRFSAERPKGSFSTLEIQRTEQGDSAMYLCASSLLAGGPIAYGEQFFGPGTRLTVL.

The chain is built from TRBV4-1 and TRBJ2-7; 8 nucleotides align to TRBD1. The junction had 8 bases not matched to a gene; V was cut back by 2 bases and J by 2 bases. Germline lookup yields CDR1 MGHRA and CDR2 YSYEKL. There are 16 residues in the CDR3. The CDR3 region has the DNA TGCGCCAGCAGCCAAAACTACCAGGGGGCTACCTACGAGCAGTACTTC. Translation gives CASSQNYQGATYEQYF.

The V gene is TRBV20-1, the J gene TRBJ2-7; 9 nucleotides agree with TRBD2. Per the germline V gene, CDR1 is DFQATT and CDR2 is SNEGSKA (reference sequence). The junction had 8 bases not matched to a gene; V was cut back by 3 bases and J by 5 bases. The CDR3 consists of 14 residues. The CDR3 DNA follows: TGCAGTGCTAGTTTACCTAGCGGGGACGACGAGCAGTACTTC. Protein sequence: CSASLPSGDDEQYF.

The chain uses TRBV6-2 or TRBV6-3 and TRBJ2-7; possibly TRBD1 for D (5 bases). V lost 6 bases and J lost 6, with 18 bases in between. CDR3 length equals 14 residues. Looked up from germline, CDR1 is MNHEY and CDR2 is SVGEGT. DNA of the CDR3: TGTGCCAGCAGAACAGGTGCCCCAGGTGTCGAGCAGTACTTC. This sequence encodes CASRTGAPGVEQYF.

This clonotype was recorded many times. The chain has TRBV6-1 and TRBJ2-3; unclear D gene. Trimming pared 7 bases from V and 0 bases from J, leaving 8 bases between. Per the germline V gene, CDR1 is MNHNS and CDR2 is SASEGT. The CDR3 is 13 amino acids. The CDR3: CASTRISTDTQYF. DNA of the CDR3: TGTGCCAGCACCAGGATCAGCACAGATACGCAGTATTTT.

This sequence joins TRBV9 and TRBJ2-1; D may be TRBD1 or TRBD2 (6 bases each). Trimming removed 0 bases from V and 2 bases from J, with 12 bases in between. Germline V lookup: CDR1 SGDLS, CDR2 YYNGEE. This CDR3 comprises 16 residues. The CDR3 bases are TGTGCCAGCAGCGTAGCTAGGGGGGTCCCCTACAATGAGCAGTTCTTC. It is translated as CASSVARGVPYNEQFF.

This sequence joins TRBV20-1 and TRBJ1-2; tentative D call: TRBD1 (6 bases). Per germline, CDR1 DFQATT and CDR2 SNEGSKA (reference sequence). The CDR3 sequence is 14 residues long. Trimming took 0 bases from V and 4 from J, leaving 12 bases between them. The CDR3 region is CSARDPKGGYGYTF. In nucleotides, the CDR3 is TGCAGTGCTAGAGATCCCAAGGGGGGCTATGGCTACACCTTC.

This clonotype was picked up many times. Germline is not matched at one junction end, which may reflect a read error. The chain recombines TRBV5-1 with TRBJ2-5; D gene uncertain. The germline gives CDR1 SGHRS, CDR2 YFSETQ. The CDR3 is 14 residues long. CDR3 region: CASSLGRIQETQYF. The CDR3 DNA sequence: TGTGCCAGCAGCTTAGGGCGCATCCAAGAGACCCAGTACTTC.

The V and J genes are TRBV6-2 or TRBV6-3 and TRBJ2-3; a possible D gene is TRBD2 (5 bases). The CDR3 spans 17 residues. The V gene lost 4 bases and the J gene lost 0 bases, with 17 bases spanning the gap. Germline V gene data show CDR1 as MNHEY and CDR2 as SVGEGT. CDR3 residues: CASSSFPVLESTDTQYF. CDR3 DNA: TGTGCCAGCAGTTCCTTTCCCGTACTAGAGAGCACAGATACGCAGTATTTT.